These T cell receptor beta chains were read from a single sample in a study of T-cell memory formation after mild COVID-19. TCRdb analysed the 5' RACE reads with MiXCR anew, one entry per CDR3 protein. The sample has hundreds of thousands of distinct CDR3 sequences, roughly an eighth seen once. The specimen was PBMCs or a T cell subset sorted from them (not recorded which). These receptors were collected from a man younger than 35 who had mild COVID-19 (a few samples of this study predate the infection). Cell type and time point are not known. CDR3s include the opening cysteine and the closing phenylalanine or tryptophan. Each record gives: V gene, clone size, D gene, J gene, CDR3 protein, CDR3 DNA. The D gene is left open where the match is weak. Clone size appears in some rows only: once, few, many, or a class for an expanded clone.

>TRBV7-6|many|.|TRBJ1-6
CASSAMIRDNSPLHF
TGTGCCAGCAGCGCCATGATAAGGGACAATTCACCCCTCCACTTT
>TRBV12-3/TRBV12-4|few|.|TRBJ2-6
CAGRRSGAGANVLTF
TGTGCCGGGAGGCGATCGGGGGCGGGGGCCAACGTCCTGACTTTC
>TRBV7-2|few|.|TRBJ2-2
CASSLGSPSNTGELFF
TGTGCCAGCAGCTTAGGCAGCCCGTCGAACACCGGGGAGCTGTTTTTT
>TRBV10-3|few|.|TRBJ2-7
CAISESRGTPYEQYF
TGTGCCATCAGTGAGTCCCGGGGGACCCCCTACGAGCAGTACTTC
>TRBV4-1|.|.|TRBJ1-1
CASSRAQGLSAEAFF
TGCGCCAGCAGCCGGGCTCAGGGTCTGTCGGCTGAAGCTTTCTTT
>TRBV7-2|few|.|TRBJ1-4
CASSLGISWAREKLFF
TGTGCCAGCAGCTTAGGGATCTCTTGGGCCCGGGAGAAACTGTTTTTT
>TRBV9|many|TRBD1|TRBJ2-3
CASSVWTGGTDTQYF
TGTGCCAGCAGCGTTTGGACAGGGGGCACAGATACGCAGTATTTT
>TRBV7-2|few|.|TRBJ2-2
CATAGRNTGELFF
TGTGCCACCGCGGGCAGAAACACCGGGGAGCTGTTTTTT
>TRBV12-3/TRBV12-4|.|TRBD1|TRBJ1-3
CASSFPGGGNTIYF
TGTGCCAGCAGTTTCCCAGGGGGCGGAAACACCATATATTTT
>TRBV7-6|few|.|TRBJ2-3
CASSSGQGDTQYF
TGTGCCAGCAGCTCGGGTCAAGGGGATACGCAGTATTTT
>TRBV4-3|few|.|TRBJ2-2
CASSQETGRPGELFF
TGCGCCAGCAGCCAAGAGACGGGGAGACCCGGGGAGCTGTTTTTT
>TRBV7-8|few|.|TRBJ1-1
CASSLASRQNTEAFF
TGTGCCAGCAGCTTAGCAAGTAGGCAGAACACTGAAGCTTTCTTT
>TRBV7-9|few|TRBD1|TRBJ2-5
CASSGGQGARRGTEETQYF
TGTGCCAGCAGCGGCGGACAGGGGGCGCGGCGGGGAACTGAAGAGACCCAGTACTTC
>TRBV5-1|few|.|TRBJ2-3
CASSLISPSTDTQYF
TGCGCCAGCAGCTTGATATCTCCTAGCACAGATACGCAGTATTTT
>TRBV12-3/TRBV12-4|.|TRBD1|TRBJ2-3
CASSRLSGTGGADTQYF
TGTGCCAGCAGTAGACTCTCCGGGACAGGGGGCGCAGATACGCAGTATTTT
>TRBV4-1|many|TRBD2|TRBJ2-3
CASSQEYRRGGTDTQYF
TGCGCCAGCAGCCAAGAATACCGGCGGGGGGGCACCGATACGCAGTATTTT
>TRBV11-2|few|.|TRBJ2-3
CASSLDDPWADTQYF
TGTGCCAGCAGCTTAGATGACCCTTGGGCAGATACGCAGTATTTT
>TRBV29-1|.|TRBD1|TRBJ1-2
CSVEGTGQSYGYTF
TGCAGCGTTGAGGGGACAGGGCAGAGCTATGGCTACACCTTC
>TRBV3-1|.|.|TRBJ2-1
CASSQGIGQGRSRFPGGQFF
TGTGCCAGCAGCCAGGGAATCGGACAGGGAAGATCTCGGTTCCCGGGGGGGCAGTTCTTC
>TRBV5-1|few|.|TRBJ2-5
CASSSPDTPETQYF
TGCGCCAGCAGCTCGCCGGACACTCCGGAGACCCAGTACTTC
>TRBV5-1|few|TRBD1|TRBJ2-4
CASSQSQGAKNIQYF
TGCGCCAGCAGCCAATCACAGGGGGCCAAAAACATTCAGTACTTC
>TRBV28|many|.|TRBJ2-1
CASRLQSYNEQFF
TGTGCCAGCAGGCTCCAATCCTACAATGAGCAGTTCTTC
>TRBV6-2/TRBV6-3|.|.|TRBJ1-1
CASSYGFTPTRGVSTEAFF
TGTGCCAGCAGTTACGGGTTCACCCCAACTCGGGGGGTAAGCACTGAAGCTTTCTTT
>TRBV20-1|.|.|TRBJ2-1
CSAIYNEQFF
TGCAGTGCTATATACAATGAGCAGTTCTTC
>TRBV13|few|.|TRBJ2-1
CASSLVGPYNEQFF
TGTGCCAGCAGCTTAGTGGGGCCCTACAATGAGCAGTTCTTC
>TRBV5-1|.|.|TRBJ2-1
CASSLSLDNEQFF
TGCGCCAGCAGCTTGTCACTGGACAATGAGCAGTTCTTC
>TRBV19|.|TRBD2|TRBJ2-7
CASSVGLAGYEQYF
TGTGCCAGTAGTGTCGGACTAGCCGGCTACGAGCAGTACTTC
>TRBV20-1|few|TRBD2|TRBJ2-2
CSARDLSGGRELFF
TGCAGTGCTAGAGATCTTAGCGGGGGGCGGGAGCTGTTTTTT
>TRBV4-1|.|.|TRBJ1-1
CASSQGWGRNTEAFF
TGCGCCAGCAGCCAAGGTTGGGGAAGGAACACTGAAGCTTTCTTT
>TRBV7-6|.|.|TRBJ2-7
CASRDGTSYEQYF
TGTGCCAGCAGGGACGGGACCTCCTACGAGCAGTACTTC
>TRBV4-1|.|.|TRBJ1-1
CASSQDPPGANTEAFF
TGCGCCAGCAGCCAAGATCCACCAGGGGCGAACACTGAAGCTTTCTTT